A single sample is the source of the 15 T cell receptor beta chains below, sequenced in a study of long-term antiretroviral therapy in people with HIV. The authors ran the immunoSEQ assay, v3.0, at survey level. Here immunoSEQ multiplex PCR was the method, and the copy in TCRdb shows in-frame clones only, minus some. The profile shows 30,000 to 40,000 clones, more than 75% of them singletons. The material was unsorted PBMCs, obtained 1.9 years after starting antiretroviral therapy. These TCRs come from a young man with HIV.

The chain is built from TRBV2 and TRBJ2-7; the D gene is possibly TRBD1 (5 bases). Germline V gene sequence: CDR1 SNHLY, CDR2 FYNNEI. V lost 5 bases and J 1 base, leaving 9 bases between the germline ends. The CDR3 sequence is 13 residues long. The CDR3 is CASSPDKSYEQYV. The CDR3 region has the DNA TGTGCCAGCAGTCCGGACAAATCCTACGAGCAGTACGTC.

The chain has TRBV6-6 and TRBJ1-3; D may be TRBD1 (6 bases). Trimming stripped 7 bases from V and 2 bases from J, with 15 bases between. Germline-derived CDR1 and CDR2 are MNHNY and SVGAGI (reference sequence). There are 15 residues in the CDR3. CDR3: CASTNRDGPGNTIYF. The DNA for the CDR3 is TGTGCCAGCACGAACAGGGACGGACCTGGAAACACCATATATTTT.

This clone showed up just a few times. This chain uses TRBV6-1 with TRBJ1-2; 8 nucleotides agree with TRBD1. From germline, CDR1 is MNHNS and CDR2 SASEGT. CDR3 length equals 15 residues. Trimming at V came to 3 bases and at J to 4 bases, leaving 7 bases not matched to a gene. The CDR3: CASSEGGQVFYGYTF. CDR3 coding DNA: TGTGCCAGCAGTGAGGGGGGACAGGTCTTCTATGGCTACACCTTC.

CDR3 DNA: TGTGCCTGGATCGAGGGGGGGACCAATGAGCAGTTCTTC. Its protein is CAWIEGGTNEQFF. The chain joins TRBV30 to TRBJ2-1; tentative D call: TRBD2 (7 bases). The CDR3 consists of 13 residues. Germline CDR1 is GTSNPN and CDR2 is SVGIG (reference sequence). Trimming removed 4 bases at V and 6 bases at J, with 13 bases between.

The chain recombines TRBV29-1 with TRBJ2-7; D is perhaps TRBD1 (5 bases). This CDR3 has 15 residues. The germline gives CDR1 SQVTM, CDR2 ANQGSEA. The V end was cut by 0 bases, the J end by 12 bases, with 24 bases between. In DNA form, the CDR3 reads TGCAGCGTTGAAGATCAGGGCGGCAGCCCCCGGGTCAGGTACTTC. Translation gives CSVEDQGGSPRVRYF.

V is TRBV27 and J is TRBJ2-5; either TRBD1 or TRBD2 may fit D (5 bases each). The J call may be wrong; the DNA end is better matched by TRBJ2-7. This CDR3 has 13 amino acids. CDR1 is MNHEY, CDR2 SMNVEV, per germline (reference sequence). CDR3 loop: CASSLGRNYEQYF. CDR3 DNA: TGTGCCAGCAGTTTGGGACGTAACTACGAGCAGTACTTC.

The chain joins TRBV6-5 to TRBJ2-5, with 9 bases identical to TRBD1. The CDR3 loop spans 14 amino acids. Germline lookup yields CDR1 MNHEY and CDR2 SVGAGI. V lost 6 bases to trimming and J lost 3 bases; unmatched junction nucleotides: 5. Here the CDR3 reads CASSLRTGEETQYF. The CDR3 nucleotides are TGTGCCAGCAGCCTACGGACAGGGGAAGAGACCCAGTACTTC.

The CDR3 loop reads CASSSLAGGDNEQFF. In DNA form, the CDR3 reads TGTGCCAGCAGTTCCCTAGCGGGGGGGGACAATGAGCAGTTCTTC. This sequence joins TRBV27 and TRBJ2-1, with 12 bases aligning to TRBD2. The CDR3 extends over 15 amino acids. Germline V gene lookup returns CDR1 MNHEY and CDR2 SMNVEV (reference sequence). V was clipped by 4 bases and J by 5 bases; unmatched bases: 3.

V is TRBV5-6 and J is TRBJ1-6; D gene uncertain. The germline V and J ends were trimmed by 4 bases and 0 bases, with 11 bases remaining between them. CDR1 and CDR2 from the germline V gene are SGHDT and YYEEEE. There are 16 residues in the CDR3. The CDR3 region has the DNA TGTGCCAGCAGCACCGACGGTAGCTCCTATAATTCACCCCTCCACTTT. Translation: CASSTDGSSYNSPLHF.

The CDR3 bases are TGTGCCAGCTCACCACTACAGTGGTATGAGCAGTTCTTC. The encoded protein is CASSPLQWYEQFF. V gene TRBV18 combines with J gene TRBJ2-1; D is undetermined. CDR1 and CDR2 from the germline V gene are KGHSH and LQKENI. The CDR3 sequence is 13 residues long. V lost 1 base and J lost 8, with 9 bases in between.

The V call is TRBV6-5, the J call TRBJ2-4; 10 nucleotides agree with TRBD1. The CDR3 consists of 16 residues. V shed 2 bases and J 1 base; nucleotides not matched to a gene: 2. CDR1 is MNHEY and CDR2 is SVGAGI in the germline V gene. The CDR3 here is CASSYMGQGAKNIQYF. The CDR3 coding sequence is TGTGCCAGCAGTTACATGGGACAGGGGGCCAAAAACATTCAGTACTTC.

The table lists this clone with a few counts. The chain uses TRBV25-1 and TRBJ2-5; D is possibly TRBD1 or TRBD2 (7 bases each). Germline CDR1 reads MGHDK; CDR2 reads SYGVNS. V lost 6 bases to trimming and J lost 4 bases, with 12 bases between them. The CDR3 totals 13 residues. This chain's CDR3 is CASSQGGLETQYF. DNA for the CDR3: TGTGCCAGCAGCCAGGGGGGGCTAGAGACCCAGTACTTC.

This clone was picked up a small number of times. The rearrangement links TRBV28 to TRBJ2-7; maybe TRBD1 (6 bases). V dropped 1 base and J dropped 5 bases, with 12 bases sitting between them. The CDR3 runs to 14 residues. CDR1 and CDR2 from the germline V gene are MDHEN and SYDVKM. The CDR3 DNA reads TGTGCCAGCAGTTTATACAGGGAGAATCACGAGCAGTACGTC. It specifies CASSLYRENHEQYV.

This chain uses TRBV28 with TRBJ1-6; maybe TRBD1 (5 bases). Trimming removed 6 bases at V and 9 bases at J, with 18 bases between. Germline V gives CDR1 MDHEN, CDR2 SYDVKM. The CDR3 contains 15 residues. The CDR3: CASSMRGGLSSPLHF. The CDR3 DNA sequence: TGTGCCAGCAGCATGAGGGGAGGACTTAGTTCACCCCTCCACTTT.

The V call is TRBV7-9, the J call TRBJ1-2, with D possibly matching TRBD1 (5 bases). The CDR3 covers 16 residues. Germline values: CDR1 SEHNR, CDR2 FQNEAQ (reference sequence). Between the trimmed V and J ends, which lost 3 bases and 0 bases, there was a span of 14 bases. The CDR3 loop is CASSLGVATANYGYTF. The CDR3 nucleotides are TGTGCCAGCAGCTTGGGGGTAGCTACTGCTAACTATGGCTACACCTTC.